This T cell receptor beta chain is drawn from a study of CD8 T cells in ankylosing spondylitis. Findings of the study overall: Clones linked to disease, bearing a CD8+ phenotype, were relatively rare in peripheral blood. Within ankylosing spondylitis blood, a TCR beta motif made up of fewer than ten highly homologous variants appeared to be characteristic. Reports of some motif variants in reactive arthritis synovial fluid and blood predate this one. Disease-linked clones reportedly concentrated significantly in matched ankylosing spondylitis synovial fluid.

CDR1 is MNHNS and CDR2 is SASEGT in the germline V gene. The CDR3 spans 14 residues. With V trimmed by 5 bases and J by 6 bases, 4 bases remained unmatched. In regard to this clonotype: Its antigen remains unidentified.

The authors made TCR beta libraries by quantitative 5'-RACE with molecular barcodes. TCRdb re-derived calls from the 5' RACE reads in MiXCR, one entry per CDR3 protein. The data show about 390,000 distinct CDR3 sequences, about 22% seen once. Material for sequencing was blood, either unsorted or a sorted T cell fraction (not recorded which). The V and J genes are TRBV6-1 and TRBJ2-2; TRBD2 agrees at 9 bases. This clonotype was sampled from a male donor with ankylosing spondylitis. The chain's CDR3 is CASSQGLASGELFF. The CDR3 DNA reads as TGTGCCAGCAGTCAAGGACTAGCGTCCGGGGAGCTGTTTTTT.